This passage covers 15 T cell receptor beta chains from one sample sequenced in a study of blood T cells in healthy people across ages. Through a sample-barcoded 5' primer and a J-beta primer mix, a second PCR was run for roughly 6 to 12 cycles. TCRdb fed the 5' RACE reads into MiXCR, producing one record per CDR3 protein. The sample lists some 1,800,000 distinct CDR3 sequences, about 39% occurring once. The sample comprised blood. The source of these receptors is a human donor in good health.

The chain couples TRBV10-3 to TRBJ2-1; 13 nucleotides line up with TRBD2. Germline CDR1 is ENHRY and CDR2 is SYGVKD. CDR3 length: 16 amino acids. With 4 bases clipped from V and 9 bases from J, the junction kept 9 bases outside the gene matches. CDR3 DNA: TGTGCCATCAGTGTGGGACTAGCGGGGCCCCATTCTGAGCAGTTCTTC. This gives the protein CAISVGLAGPHSEQFF.

This clonotype was counted many times. V usage is TRBV7-2 and J usage is TRBJ2-7; TRBD1 might be the D (5 bases). Germline V lookup: CDR1 SGHTA, CDR2 FQGNSA. Trimming left V 2 bases short and J 1 base short, with 9 bases between. The CDR3 covers 14 residues. The CDR3 nucleotides are TGTGCCAGCAGCTTATATCAGGGTTCCTACGAGCAGTACTTC. It codes for CASSLYQGSYEQYF.

The V gene is TRBV3-1, the J gene TRBJ1-4; D unresolved. Looked up from germline, CDR1 is LGHDT and CDR2 is YNNKEL (reference sequence). Trimming stripped 4 bases from V and 7 bases from J, with 10 bases between. The CDR3 has 13 residues. The DNA of the CDR3 is TGTGCCAGCAGCCCCCGGGTGGCTGAAAAACTGTTTTTT. Translating gives CASSPRVAEKLFF.

The chain uses TRBV20-1 and TRBJ2-3, with a possible D match to TRBD1 (5 bases). The ends were cut back, 3 bases at V and 7 bases at J, with 11 bases in the middle. The CDR3 extends over 12 amino acids. Per the germline V gene, CDR1 is DFQATT and CDR2 is SNEGSKA (reference sequence). The DNA of the CDR3 is TGCAGTGCTAGGACAGTTCGGAATACGCAGTATTTT. Translated, it gives CSARTVRNTQYF.

This clonotype appeared a few times. The gene calls are TRBV5-1 and TRBJ1-2; D is undetermined. Trimming took off 7 bases at V and 3 bases at J, with 13 bases between the two ends. The CDR3 runs to 13 residues. Per the germline V gene, CDR1 is SGHRS and CDR2 is YFSETQ. CDR3 amino acids: CASRRRTHYGYTF. CDR3 sequence (DNA): TGCGCCAGCCGCCGGAGGACCCACTATGGCTACACCTTC.

This sequence joins TRBV2 and TRBJ1-5; D unresolved. Trimming removed 4 bases from V and 0 bases from J, with 10 bases in between. The CDR3 covers 15 residues. Germline CDR1 is SNHLY and CDR2 is FYNNEI. CDR3 loop: CASSVHPCSNQPQHF. CDR3 coding DNA: TGTGCCAGCAGTGTACACCCTTGTAGCAATCAGCCCCAGCATTTT.

This chain uses TRBV9 with TRBJ2-7; D is unresolved. This CDR3 spans 14 amino acids. CDR1 SGDLS and CDR2 YYNGEE come from the germline V gene. The V gene lost 0 bases and the J gene lost 2 bases, with 9 bases spanning the gap. The CDR3 DNA follows: TGTGCCAGCAGCGTAGAATCAGTCCCCTACGAGCAGTACTTC. It yields the protein CASSVESVPYEQYF.

V gene TRBV9 combines with J gene TRBJ1-1; 7 bases match TRBD1. The CDR3 sequence is 14 residues long. The ends lost 3 bases at V and 1 base at J; junction bases unmatched: 3. The germline V gene has CDR1 SGDLS and CDR2 YYNGEE. This chain's CDR3 is CASSARDRNTEAFF. The CDR3 region has the DNA TGTGCCAGCAGCGCGCGGGACAGGAACACTGAAGCTTTCTTT.

This clonotype showed up just a few times. The CDR3: CASSFRDRHQVDNSPLHF. The CDR3 coding sequence is TGCGCCAGCAGCTTCCGGGACAGGCATCAAGTCGATAATTCACCCCTCCACTTT. The chain employs TRBV5-1 and TRBJ1-6; the match to TRBD1 covers 8 bases. The germline V gene has CDR1 SGHRS and CDR2 YFSETQ. This CDR3 comprises 18 residues. V gave up 2 bases and J gave up 5 bases; unmatched junction bases: 12.

In its sample, this clonotype was seen once. This chain connects TRBV21-1 to TRBJ1-2. TRBV21-1 counts as a pseudogene. This CDR3 comprises 14 residues. For the CDR3, the DNA is TGTGCCAGCAGCAAAACTCGGCTGAGGTATGGCTACACCTTC. This gives the protein CASSKTRLRYGYTF.

The chain combines TRBV15 with TRBJ1-2, with D tentatively TRBD1 (6 bases). Germline-derived CDR1 and CDR2 are LNHNV and YYDKDF (reference sequence). The V and J ends lost 1 base and 4 bases respectively, with 16 bases between them. The CDR3 has 16 residues. In nucleotides, the CDR3 is TGTGCCACCAGCAGAGTGGCAGGGGACCCCGTCTATGGCTACACCTTC. It is translated as CATSRVAGDPVYGYTF.

The gene calls are TRBV20-1 and TRBJ2-7; D is possibly TRBD1 (6 bases). Germline CDR1 DFQATT, CDR2 SNEGSKA (reference sequence). Trimming took 4 bases from V and 5 from J, leaving 24 bases between them. The CDR3 is made up of 16 amino acids. The CDR3 region has the DNA TGCAGTGCTACCCCACAGGGCACGAACAGATTCCACGAGCAGTACTTC. Its protein product is CSATPQGTNRFHEQYF.

The chain combines TRBV19 with TRBJ2-1, with D maybe TRBD1 (6 bases). The CDR3 has 14 residues. Looked up from germline, CDR1 is LNHDA and CDR2 is SQIVND (reference sequence). The V end was cut by 4 bases, the J end by 9 bases, with 16 bases between. Written as DNA, the CDR3 is TGTGCCAGTAGTAAAACAGGGATGCGGCTTGAGCAGTTCTTC. It yields the protein CASSKTGMRLEQFF.

In its sample, this clonotype was seen a few times. The chain carries TRBV2 and TRBJ2-7, with D unclear. CDR1 SNHLY and CDR2 FYNNEI come from the germline V gene. The CDR3 is 12 residues long. Trimming took off 7 bases at V and 2 bases at J, with 9 bases between the two ends. CDR3 nucleotide sequence: TGTGCCAGCACCAAGGGTCCCTACGAGCAGTACTTC. Translated, it gives CASTKGPYEQYF.

This chain uses TRBV7-2 with TRBJ2-2; 10 nucleotides align to TRBD1. J was trimmed by 12 bases and V by 5 bases; bases with no gene match: 6. Germline V gene data show CDR1 as SGHTA and CDR2 as FQGNSA. The CDR3 length is 13 residues. The CDR3 protein is CASSPGTGDKLFF. In DNA form, the CDR3 reads TGTGCCAGCAGCCCGGGGACAGGGGACAAGCTGTTTTTT.